The 32 T cell receptor beta chains listed next were all sequenced from one sample in a study of post-analysis software for immune sequencing data. Overall study results and limits: About five TRBV segments occurring more often in patients than controls included TRBV5-6, TRBV5-1 and TRBV20-1.

Included in the TCR beta cDNA libraries were unique molecular identifiers. TCRdb itself ran the PCR reads through MiXCR, one entry per CDR3 protein. This sample has around 700,000 distinct CDR3 sequences; 59% occur once, and the top ten carry approximately 10%. The antigens for these receptors are not known. The material sequenced was blood. The origin of the receptors is a girl aged 2 to 9 with multiple sclerosis.

The V gene is TRBV6-1, the J gene TRBJ2-1; TRBD2 matches 8 bases. Germline V gene lookup returns CDR1 MNHNS and CDR2 SASEGT. This CDR3 is built from 14 residues. Trimming took 4 bases from V and 6 from J; bases not matched to a gene: 5. Written as DNA, the CDR3 is TGTGCCAGCAGTGGGGGACTAGTTAGCAATGAGCAGTTCTTC. The encoded protein is CASSGGLVSNEQFF.

This clonotype came up once. The rearrangement links TRBV6-5 to TRBJ1-2; D call uncertain. The length of the CDR3 is 12 residues. The V gene lost 4 bases and the J gene lost 7 bases, with 10 bases spanning the gap. Per the germline V gene, CDR1 is MNHEY and CDR2 is SVGAGI. CDR3 nucleotide sequence: TGTGCCAGCAGTTCCGGAGGCGGTGGCTACACCTTC. Translation gives CASSSGGGGYTF.

This clonotype has only a few counts. V gene TRBV28 combines with J gene TRBJ2-6; unclear D gene. Trimming took 5 bases from V and 0 from J, leaving 17 bases between them. Germline lookup yields CDR1 MDHEN and CDR2 SYDVKM. The CDR3 covers 18 residues. The CDR3 DNA sequence: TGTGCCAGCAGTGTCAGACGGATCTACCTCTCTGGGGCCAACGTCCTGACTTTC. This translates into CASSVRRIYLSGANVLTF. The full variable domain, in which reference TRBV28 and TRBJ2-6 provide the parts outside the CDR3, is DVKVTQSSRYLVKRTGEKVFLECVQDMDHENMFWYRQDPGLGLRLIYFSYDVKMKEKGDIPEGYSVSREKKERFSLILESASTNQTSMYLCASSVRRIYLSGANVLTFGAGSRLTVL.

The chain recombines TRBV20-1 with TRBJ2-1; TRBD2 agrees at 11 bases. The CDR3 loop spans 15 amino acids. Germline-derived CDR1 and CDR2 are DFQATT and SNEGSKA (reference sequence). After removal of 3 bases from V and 4 bases from J, the junction contained 5 bases not matched to a gene. For the CDR3, the DNA is TGCAGTGCTAGTGCGCTAGCGGGGGGATACAATGAGCAGTTCTTC. As protein: CSASALAGGYNEQFF.

The chain uses TRBV3-1 and TRBJ2-1; maybe TRBD2 (5 bases). CDR1 is LGHDT and CDR2 is YNNKEL in the germline V gene (reference sequence). The CDR3 totals 17 residues. Trimming removed 4 bases from V and 1 base from J, with 17 bases in between. The CDR3 nucleotides are TGTGCCAGCAGCCTAAAAGCCGGACTGCATTCCTACAATGAGCAGTTCTTC. Its translation: CASSLKAGLHSYNEQFF.

This clonotype was found a few times. The chain uses TRBV10-1 and TRBJ2-5; D is perhaps TRBD1 (6 bases). The V end lost 0 bases, the J end lost 2 bases, and 10 bases lay between the germline ends. Germline assignment: CDR1 WNHNN and CDR2 SYGVQD (reference sequence). This CDR3 has 15 amino acids. CDR3 sequence reads: CASSESWTAQETQYF. The DNA of the CDR3 is TGCGCCAGCAGTGAGTCTTGGACAGCACAAGAGACCCAGTACTTC.

The chain is built from TRBV7-9 and TRBJ1-1; 9 bases are shared with TRBD1. V lost 4 bases and J lost 3; bases outside the gene matches: 9. The CDR3 is 16 residues long. Germline CDR1 SEHNR, CDR2 FQNEAQ (reference sequence). CDR3 coding DNA: TGTGCCAGCAGCTCAGACAGGGGGGGAGTGGACACTGAAGCTTTCTTT. It specifies CASSSDRGGVDTEAFF.

The chain uses TRBV18 and TRBJ2-2; 12 bases align to TRBD2. CDR1 and CDR2 from the germline V gene are KGHSH and LQKENI. This CDR3 has 15 residues. The V segment lost 4 bases and the J segment 6 bases; nucleotides outside the gene matches: 3. Here the CDR3 reads CASSLGLAGSGELFF. In nucleotides, the CDR3 is TGTGCCAGCTCACTCGGACTAGCGGGATCCGGGGAGCTGTTTTTT.

J is TRBJ1-1 and V is TRBV20-1, with D uncertain. The V and J ends lost 5 bases and 1 base respectively, with 17 bases between them. This CDR3 has 15 residues. Per the germline V gene, CDR1 is DFQATT and CDR2 is SNEGSKA (reference sequence). The CDR3: CSAAGIGGANTEAFF. The CDR3, as DNA: TGCAGTGCTGCCGGGATCGGCGGTGCGAACACTGAAGCTTTCTTT.

This clonotype was found a few times. The chain recombines TRBV6-5 with TRBJ2-5; 9 nucleotides match TRBD1. Germline lookup yields CDR1 MNHEY and CDR2 SVGAGI. The CDR3 has 15 residues. V lost 5 bases and J lost 5; bases outside the gene matches: 9. Written as DNA, the CDR3 is TGTGCCAGCAGTAACAGGGGGCCCCCCAGTGAGACCCAGTACTTC. Translated: CASSNRGPPSETQYF.

The rearrangement joins TRBV5-1 to TRBJ2-7; a weak D match, TRBD1 (6 bases). V lost 4 bases and J 5 bases, leaving 16 bases between the germline ends. The CDR3 spans 14 residues. Per the germline V gene, CDR1 is SGHRS and CDR2 is YFSETQ. CDR3 in DNA: TGCGCCAGCAGCCGAACGGGACAACAGAACGAGCAGTACTTC. It translates to CASSRTGQQNEQYF.

V usage is TRBV5-4 and J usage is TRBJ1-2; D not resolved. Trimming removed 2 bases from V and 0 bases from J, with 11 bases in between. The CDR3 length is 15 residues. Per germline, CDR1 SGHNT and CDR2 YYREEE (reference sequence). The CDR3 DNA reads as TGTGCCAGCAGCTTATTACAGACCCCTAACTATGGCTACACCTTC. Protein product: CASSLLQTPNYGYTF.

V usage is TRBV4-3 and J usage is TRBJ2-5; 8 nucleotides agree with TRBD2. Germline CDR1 reads LGHNA; CDR2 reads YSLEER. There are 16 residues in the CDR3. The J segment lost 2 bases and the V segment lost 0 bases, leaving 5 bases of the junction unmatched. The CDR3 spells CASSQDTLADQETQYF. For the CDR3, the DNA is TGCGCCAGCAGCCAAGATACACTAGCGGATCAAGAGACCCAGTACTTC.

The rearrangement links TRBV20-1 to TRBJ2-5; 7 nucleotides agree with TRBD1. The J segment lost 3 bases and the V segment lost 1 base, leaving 2 bases of the junction unmatched. From germline, CDR1 is DFQATT and CDR2 SNEGSKA (reference sequence). The CDR3 has 13 amino acids. The CDR3 DNA reads as TGCAGTGCTAGAGGGACAGGAGAAGAGACCCAGTACTTC. This codes for CSARGTGEETQYF.

The rearrangement uses TRBV4-2 and TRBJ2-7; TRBD1 agrees at 10 bases. The assigned J gene may be wrong: the sequence end matches TRBJ2-5 better. The CDR3 is 14 amino acids. Germline loops: CDR1 LGHNA, CDR2 YNFKEQ. The CDR3 DNA reads as TGTGCCAGCAAAGTTGGGACAGGGGTAGAGACCCAGTACTTC. This encodes CASKVGTGVETQYF.

This chain links TRBV20-1 with TRBJ1-6; 8 bases fit TRBD1. The germline CDR1 and CDR2 sequences are DFQATT and SNEGSKA (reference sequence). V gave up 3 bases and J gave up 7 bases; unmatched junction bases: 2. CDR3 length equals 13 residues. CDR3 in DNA: TGCAGTGCTAGCCAGGGGGCAAATTCACCCCTCCACTTT. It is translated as CSASQGANSPLHF.

The chain employs TRBV7-9 and TRBJ1-1, with 8 positions matching TRBD1. Germline assignment: CDR1 SEHNR and CDR2 FQNEAQ (reference sequence). V was pared by 3 bases and J by 7 bases, with 1 base of the junction left unmatched. The CDR3 is made up of 12 amino acids. The CDR3 reads CASSLGQDEAFF. In DNA, the CDR3 is TGTGCCAGCAGCTTGGGACAGGATGAAGCTTTCTTT.

The sample holds one count of this clonotype. The chain recombines TRBV7-2 with TRBJ1-5; D perhaps matches TRBD1 (5 bases). The V end was cut by 2 bases, the J end by 3 bases, with 11 bases between. The CDR3 is 15 amino acids. Germline V gene sequence: CDR1 SGHTA, CDR2 FQGNSA. The CDR3 region is CASSLSGGFNQPQHF. CDR3 in DNA: TGTGCCAGCAGCTTATCGGGGGGGTTCAATCAGCCCCAGCATTTT.

The table lists this clonotype with a count of one. The chain joins TRBV20-1 to TRBJ2-3; D is undetermined. The CDR3 has 11 residues. The germline V gene encodes CDR1 DFQATT and CDR2 SNEGSKA (reference sequence). Trimming stripped 5 bases from V and 2 bases from J, with 5 bases between. CDR3 sequence reads: CSAFPTDTQYF. Here the CDR3 DNA reads TGCAGTGCTTTCCCCACAGATACGCAGTATTTT.

This clonotype appeared once. The chain has TRBV10-3 and TRBJ2-7; no clear D gene. V was cut by 2 bases and J by 3 bases, with 11 bases left in between. The CDR3 is 14 residues long. CDR1 ENHRY and CDR2 SYGVKD come from the germline V gene. This CDR3 reads CAISETTNLYEQYF. For the CDR3, the DNA is TGTGCCATCAGTGAGACCACCAATCTCTACGAGCAGTACTTC.

The chain combines TRBV7-9 with TRBJ2-2; 7 bases align to TRBD2. The CDR3 has 15 residues. The V gene's germline CDR1 is SEHNR and CDR2 FQNEAQ (reference sequence). The V segment lost 11 bases and the J segment 2 bases; nucleotides outside the gene matches: 11. The CDR3 nucleotides are TGTGCCGTCTCTAGCGGAACCCTTAACACCGGGGAGCTGTTTTTT. Protein sequence: CAVSSGTLNTGELFF. Variable domain in full (rest from reference TRBV7-9 and TRBJ2-2): DTGVSQNPRHKITKRGQNVTFRCDPISEHNRLYWYRQTLGQGPEFLTYFQNEAQLEKSRLLSDRFSAERPKGSFSTLEIQRTEQGDSAMYLCAVSSGTLNTGELFFGEGSRLTVL.

The V gene is TRBV20-1, the J gene TRBJ1-1; D perhaps matches TRBD1 (5 bases). This CDR3 is built from 13 residues. Germline CDR1 is DFQATT and CDR2 is SNEGSKA (reference sequence). Trimming removed 1 base at V and 5 bases at J, with 11 bases between. The CDR3 protein is CSARGLGVTEAFF. DNA for the CDR3: TGCAGTGCTAGAGGATTAGGGGTGACTGAAGCTTTCTTT.

This rearrangement joins TRBV20-1 to TRBJ2-3, with unresolved D. Trimming removed 0 bases at V and 0 bases at J, with 4 bases between. CDR3 size: 13 residues. Germline values: CDR1 DFQATT, CDR2 SNEGSKA (reference sequence). The CDR3 here is CSARDSSTDTQYF. CDR3 nucleotides: TGCAGTGCTAGAGATTCCAGCACAGATACGCAGTATTTT.

This clonotype was recorded many times. The chain joins TRBV6-4 to TRBJ2-6; tentative D call: TRBD1 (5 bases). CDR3 length: 15 amino acids. Trimming stripped 3 bases from V and 0 bases from J, with 6 bases between. From germline, CDR1 is MRHNA and CDR2 SNTAGT. The CDR3 protein is CASSEDNSGANVLTF. CDR3 DNA sequence: TGTGCCAGCAGTGAGGACAACTCTGGGGCCAACGTCCTGACTTTC.

There are a few counts of this clonotype. The chain links TRBV9 to TRBJ2-7, with 8 bases identical to TRBD2. CDR3 size: 16 residues. Germline CDR1 SGDLS, CDR2 YYNGEE. Trimming took 4 bases from V and 3 from J; bases not matched to a gene: 12. CDR3 sequence: CASSPGGVREDYEQYF. CDR3 bases: TGTGCCAGCAGCCCTGGCGGGGTGCGGGAGGACTACGAGCAGTACTTC.

The chain has TRBV29-1 and TRBJ2-1, with D possibly TRBD2 on 6 matching bases. The germline CDR1 and CDR2 sequences are SQVTM and ANQGSEA. CDR3 length: 13 residues. V was clipped by 2 bases and J by 9 bases, with 14 bases between them. The CDR3 nucleotides read TGCAGCGTTGAATGGGAGGTCGGGAGTGAGCAGTTCTTC. The encoded protein is CSVEWEVGSEQFF.

The chain's CDR3 is CASSRSTELYGYTF. CDR3 sequence (DNA): TGTGCCAGCAGCCGCTCGACAGAACTCTATGGCTACACCTTC. The chain couples TRBV3-1 to TRBJ1-2; tentative D call: TRBD1 (5 bases). V gave up 4 bases and J gave up 4 bases, with 13 bases separating them. The CDR3 sequence is 14 residues long. CDR1 and CDR2 (germline): LGHDT, YNNKEL (reference sequence). Together with reference TRBV3-1 and TRBJ1-2, the CDR3 gives the full variable domain: DTAVSQTPKYLVTQMGNDKSIKCEQNLGHDTMYWYKQDSKKFLKIMFSYNNKELIINETVPNRFSPKSPDKAHLNLHINSLELGDSAVYFCASSRSTELYGYTFGSGTRLTVV.

The V call is TRBV11-2, the J call TRBJ2-7; D may be TRBD2 (6 bases). This CDR3 contains 15 residues. Deletions cut 5 bases from V and 3 bases from J, with 17 bases between. The V gene's germline CDR1 is SGHAT and CDR2 FQNNGV. The CDR3 loop reads CASSDSGTLSYEQYF. CDR3 DNA: TGTGCCAGCAGCGATTCCGGGACTTTGAGCTACGAGCAGTACTTC. Drawing the rest from reference TRBV11-2 and TRBJ2-7, the complete variable domain is EAGVAQSPRYKIIEKRQSVAFWCNPISGHATLYWYQQILGQGPKLLIQFQNNGVVDDSQLPKDRFSAERLKGVDSTLKIQPAKLEDSAVYLCASSDSGTLSYEQYFGPGTRLTVT.

The V call is TRBV4-1, the J call TRBJ2-7, with TRBD2 as a possible D gene (6 bases). V lost 0 bases and J 1 base, leaving 22 bases between the germline ends. The CDR3 is made up of 19 amino acids. Germline V gene lookup returns CDR1 MGHRA and CDR2 YSYEKL. CDR3 DNA sequence: TGCGCCAGCAGCCAAGATGACCCATCCGGGACTGACCATTCCTACGAGCAGTACTTC. As protein: CASSQDDPSGTDHSYEQYF.

This clonotype came up once. The chain is built from TRBV29-1 and TRBJ2-5; 8 positions agree with TRBD2. Trimming cost V 7 bases and J 5 bases; bases outside gene matches: 12. Per the germline V gene, CDR1 is SQVTM and CDR2 is ANQGSEA. The CDR3 totals 14 residues. The CDR3 DNA sequence: TGCAGCGCCTACAGAGCGGGAGTTGGGGAGACCCAGTACTTC. Its translation is CSAYRAGVGETQYF.

The chain carries TRBV5-1 and TRBJ2-1; D is possibly TRBD2 (6 bases). V was shortened by 2 bases and J by 7 bases, with 19 bases between the two germline ends. The germline V gene encodes CDR1 SGHRS and CDR2 YFSETQ. CDR3 length: 16 residues. For the CDR3, the DNA is TGCGCCAGCAGCTTCCCTGGGCGTGGAGGGTGGAATGAGCAGTTCTTC. Translating it yields CASSFPGRGGWNEQFF.

V usage is TRBV6-5 and J usage is TRBJ2-2, with D perhaps matching TRBD1 (5 bases). CDR1 MNHEY and CDR2 SVGAGI come from the germline V gene. The CDR3 runs to 15 residues. V was clipped by 7 bases and J by 3 bases, with 15 bases between them. DNA of the CDR3: TGTGCCAGCACCGAGAGCAGGGTGTACACCGGGGAGCTGTTTTTT. Translating gives CASTESRVYTGELFF.